This TCR beta chain appears in the sequencing data of a study of T cell changes during pregnancy in multiple sclerosis. Sequenced by immunoSEQ multiplex PCR; TCRdb stores in-frame clones only, minus some. Of roughly 90,000 clones in the sample, less than 95% were seen once. In this sample, this clone turned up once. V lost 3 bases to trimming and J lost 0 bases; unmatched junction nucleotides: 11. Per the germline V gene, CDR1 is SGHRS and CDR2 is YFSETQ. CDR3 length: 17 residues. This specimen consisted of peripheral blood, obtained before pregnancy. The TCR originated in a female donor with multiple sclerosis, enrolled in a pregnancy study. The genes are TRBV5-1 and TRBJ1-1; 7 nucleotides align to TRBD1. The CDR3 region has the DNA TGCGCCAGCAGCTCTATTGGGACAGCCCCAATGAACACTGAAGCTTTCTTT. Translating it yields CASSSIGTAPMNTEAFF.